One and the same sample provided the 21 T cell receptor beta chains below, sequenced in a study of blood T cell repertoires in COVID-19. The method was immunoSEQ multiplex PCR; TCRdb's version includes in-frame clones alone and lacks a portion of them. The sample has hundreds of thousands of clones, 90% seen once; the top ten hold over 12%. The sequencing input was PBMCs or T cells enriched from blood (not recorded which). Receptors were obtained from a man aged 30 to 45 who had been exposed to COVID-19.

This clone was seen only once. The genes are TRBV6-2 or TRBV6-3 and TRBJ1-5; a weak D match, TRBD1 (6 bases). The length of the CDR3 is 19 residues. CDR1 and CDR2 (germline): MNHEY, SVGEGT. V was clipped by 0 bases and J by 0 bases, with 18 bases between them. The CDR3 is CASSYSRQGRGLSNQPQHF. DNA for the CDR3: TGTGCCAGCAGTTACTCTCGGCAGGGGCGGGGGCTTAGCAATCAGCCCCAGCATTTT.

This clone was observed a handful of times. This chain joins TRBV20-1 and TRBJ1-6; D remains unclear. Looked up from germline, CDR1 is DFQATT and CDR2 is SNEGSKA (reference sequence). V shed 3 bases and J shed 6 bases, with 6 bases lying between them. The CDR3 is 12 residues long. The CDR3 DNA reads TGCAGTGCTAGTGGCGGTAATTCACCCCTCCACTTT. As protein: CSASGGNSPLHF.

This chain connects TRBV5-5 to TRBJ1-1; D gene ambiguous. The CDR3 covers 11 residues. Germline V gene sequence: CDR1 SGHKS, CDR2 YYEKEE (reference sequence). V dropped 0 bases and J dropped 6 bases, with 3 bases sitting between them. The CDR3 DNA reads as TGTGCCAGCAGCTTGGCCTCTGAAGCTTTCTTT. Protein sequence: CASSLASEAFF.

The rearrangement links TRBV3-1 (or the pseudogene TRBV3-2) to TRBJ1-5; D unresolved. V gave up 0 bases and J gave up 3 bases, with 9 bases separating them. The CDR3 is 15 amino acids. Germline lookup yields CDR1 LGHDT and CDR2 YNNKEL (reference sequence). The CDR3 DNA sequence: TGTGCCAGCAGCCAAGATAGCCATCCCAATCAGCCCCAGCATTTT. This encodes CASSQDSHPNQPQHF.

The chain is built from TRBV14 and TRBJ2-1, with D unclear. Trimming removed 0 bases at V and 3 bases at J, with 9 bases between. Germline CDR1 reads SGHDN; CDR2 reads FVKESK. The CDR3 has 15 residues. CDR3 sequence: CASSQDANFYNEQFF. CDR3 nucleotide sequence: TGTGCCAGCAGCCAAGACGCGAACTTCTACAATGAGCAGTTCTTC.

In regard to this clone: Other DNA sequences of this sample code for an identical CDR3. This chain links TRBV19 with TRBJ1-1; D is unresolved. Trimming removed 0 bases at V and 7 bases at J, with 3 bases between. Per germline, CDR1 LNHDA and CDR2 SQIVND (reference sequence). The CDR3 is made up of 11 amino acids. The CDR3, as DNA: TGTGCCAGTAGTATAGATCTTGAAGCTTTCTTT. The encoded protein is CASSIDLEAFF.

The genes are TRBV10-2 and TRBJ2-5; D is undetermined. This CDR3 is 12 amino acids long. CDR1 WSHSY and CDR2 SAAADI come from the germline V gene. The V gene lost 7 bases and the J gene lost 1 base, with 7 bases spanning the gap. CDR3 nucleotide sequence: TGCGCCAGCACGTCAGTCCAAGAGACCCAGTACTTC. Its translation is CASTSVQETQYF.

The chain uses TRBV6-5 and TRBJ2-7, with 10 bases matching TRBD2. The CDR3 length is 15 residues. Germline V gives CDR1 MNHEY, CDR2 SVGAGI. Losses at the gene ends were 6 bases for V and 1 base for J; bases not matched to a gene: 6. The CDR3: CASSQLAGISYEQYF. The CDR3 DNA sequence: TGTGCCAGCAGCCAACTAGCGGGGATTTCCTACGAGCAGTACTTC.

The chain couples TRBV27 to TRBJ1-4, with D maybe TRBD1 (6 bases). Between the trimmed V and J ends, which lost 5 bases and 5 bases, there was a span of 9 bases. The length of the CDR3 is 13 residues. CDR1 and CDR2 from the germline V gene are MNHEY and SMNVEV (reference sequence). The CDR3: CASSGTLNEKLFF. CDR3 DNA sequence: TGTGCCAGCAGTGGGACACTGAATGAAAAACTGTTTTTT.

This rearrangement joins TRBV19 to TRBJ2-3; D call uncertain. Trimming took 3 bases from V and 3 from J, leaving 10 bases between them. Germline V gene data show CDR1 as LNHDA and CDR2 as SQIVND (reference sequence). The CDR3 length is 14 residues. DNA of the CDR3: TGTGCCAGTAGTATCTTGGTCAGGACAGATACGCAGTATTTT. This gives the protein CASSILVRTDTQYF.

This clone was recorded many times. The chain links TRBV27 to TRBJ1-1, with 9 bases that match TRBD1. CDR1 is MNHEY and CDR2 is SMNVEV in the germline V gene (reference sequence). This CDR3 comprises 14 residues. J gave up 5 bases and V 6 bases, and 7 bases lay outside the gene matches. In nucleotides, the CDR3 is TGTGCCAGCAGCCGTGGACAGGGGAATACTGAAGCTTTCTTT. This sequence encodes CASSRGQGNTEAFF.

The chain links TRBV5-1 to TRBJ1-3; 7 nucleotides agree with TRBD1. The CDR3 length is 17 residues. Germline trimming cut 1 base from V and 0 bases from J; bases unmatched to any gene: 7. In germline, CDR1 is SGHRS, CDR2 YFSETQ. CDR3 residues: CASSLNGQDPSGNTIYF. CDR3 bases: TGCGCCAGCAGCTTGAATGGACAGGACCCCTCTGGAAACACCATATATTTT.

The V call is TRBV9, the J call TRBJ1-1; D ambiguous. This CDR3 spans 13 amino acids. The germline CDR1 and CDR2 sequences are SGDLS and YYNGEE. Trimming took off 0 bases at V and 2 bases at J, with 5 bases between the two ends. CDR3 sequence (DNA): TGTGCCAGCAGCGTAGCTAGTAACACTGAAGCTTTCTTT. As protein: CASSVASNTEAFF.

V is TRBV14 and J is TRBJ1-6; D call uncertain. The CDR3 has 14 residues. The germline V gene encodes CDR1 SGHDN and CDR2 FVKESK. Trimming cost V 4 bases and J 3 bases, with 7 bases left between them. CDR3: CASSPTRYNSPLHF. CDR3 coding DNA: TGTGCCAGCAGCCCAACACGCTATAATTCACCCCTCCACTTT.

The chain carries TRBV23-1 and TRBJ1-4; a possible D gene is TRBD1 (6 bases). TRBV23-1 is recorded as an ORF, its role being uncertain. This CDR3 contains 16 residues. V was clipped by 2 bases and J by 7 bases, with 17 bases between them. The chain's CDR3 is CASSQTLMGHREKLFF. DNA for the CDR3: TGCGCCAGCAGTCAAACCTTAATGGGACACCGTGAAAAACTGTTTTTT.

V usage is TRBV27 and J usage is TRBJ1-1, with D hard to call. Deletions cut 6 bases from V and 4 bases from J, with 15 bases between. The CDR3 totals 14 residues. Germline V lookup: CDR1 MNHEY, CDR2 SMNVEV (reference sequence). This CDR3 is CASSPITRGTEAFF. CDR3 nucleotides: TGTGCCAGCAGCCCAATTACTAGAGGCACTGAAGCTTTCTTT.

This sequence joins TRBV4-1 and TRBJ2-2; TRBD1 matches at 9 bases. The CDR3 loop spans 18 amino acids. Germline assignment: CDR1 MGHRA and CDR2 YSYEKL. The V segment lost 0 bases and the J segment 6 bases; nucleotides outside the gene matches: 11. Here the CDR3 reads CASSQDLGQGVYAGELFF. DNA of the CDR3: TGCGCCAGCAGCCAAGATCTGGGACAGGGCGTGTATGCCGGGGAGCTGTTTTTT.

The genes are TRBV20-1 and TRBJ2-1; TRBD1 aligns across 7 bases. This CDR3 spans 16 amino acids. CDR1 and CDR2 (germline): DFQATT, SNEGSKA (reference sequence). With V trimmed by 3 bases and J by 6 bases, 14 bases remained unmatched. CDR3 residues: CSASRQGGPYSNEQFF. CDR3 nucleotides: TGCAGTGCTAGTCGACAGGGTGGTCCCTACAGCAATGAGCAGTTCTTC.

This clone was seen only a few times. The rearrangement joins TRBV9 to TRBJ2-2, with a possible D match to TRBD1 (5 bases). Trimming left V 2 bases short and J 7 bases short, with 9 bases between. Germline CDR1 and CDR2: SGDLS and YYNGEE. The CDR3 has 13 residues. As DNA, the CDR3 is TGTGCCAGCAGCGTCGCAGGGTTCGGGGAGCTGTTTTTT. Residues: CASSVAGFGELFF.

The chain links TRBV7-8 to TRBJ2-1; TRBD2 matches at 8 bases. CDR1 SGHVS and CDR2 FQNEAQ come from the germline V gene. CDR3 length: 16 amino acids. With 4 bases clipped from V and 7 bases from J, the junction kept 12 bases outside the gene matches. The CDR3 reads CASSWVRSGGLNEQFF. The CDR3, as DNA: TGTGCCAGCAGCTGGGTTCGGAGCGGGGGTCTGAATGAGCAGTTCTTC. Together with reference TRBV7-8 and TRBJ2-1, the CDR3 gives the full variable domain: GAGVSQSPRYKVAKRGQDVALRCDPISGHVSLFWYQQALGQGPEFLTYFQNEAQLDKSGLPSDRFFAERPEGSVSTLKIQRTQQEDSAVYLCASSWVRSGGLNEQFFGPGTRLTVL.

The CDR3 reads CASSVVPTSDIQYF. Here the CDR3 DNA reads TGTGCCAGCAGCGTAGTCCCTACTAGCGACATTCAGTACTTC. This chain links TRBV9 with TRBJ2-4, with 7 bases matching TRBD2. J lost 8 bases, V lost 0 bases, and 5 bases had no gene match. Germline CDR1 reads SGDLS; CDR2 reads YYNGEE. CDR3 size: 14 residues. Supplemented by reference TRBV9 and TRBJ2-4, the full variable domain reads DSGVTQTPKHLITATGQRVTLRCSPRSGDLSVYWYQQSLDQGLQFLIQYYNGEERAKGNILERFSAQQFPDLHSELNLSSLELGDSALYFCASSVVPTSDIQYFGAGTRLSVL.